This is a list of T cell receptor beta chains from one sample in a study of blood T cell repertoires in COVID-19. The method was immunoSEQ multiplex PCR; TCRdb's version includes in-frame clones alone and lacks a portion of them. The sample gives hundreds of thousands of clones, about 91% of which show up once; 10% to 15% is in the top ten. Sequenced sample: peripheral blood. These receptors came from a woman aged 50 to 60 with COVID-19, enrolled during active disease. Each CDR3 is given with its conserved first and last residue. The order of the fields is clone size, V gene, D gene, J gene, CDR3 protein, CDR3 DNA. D genes are given only for firm matches. The size of a clone is reported for some rows only, either as once, few or many, or as a class for expanded clones.

.	TRBV19	.	TRBJ1-4	CASRGPLNGNEKLFF	TGTGCCAGTCGGGGTCCCCTCAACGGTAATGAAAAACTGTTTTTT
once	TRBV19	TRBD1	TRBJ2-6	CASSIVGQGAPGANVLTF	TGTGCCAGTAGTATAGTAGGACAGGGGGCGCCTGGGGCCAACGTCCTGACTTTC
.	TRBV11-2	TRBD2	TRBJ2-3	CASSPGTSGTDTQYF	TGTGCCAGCAGCCCCGGGACTAGCGGGACAGATACGCAGTATTTT
.	TRBV19	TRBD1	TRBJ1-1	CASSMLTGASDTEAFF	TGTGCCAGTAGTATGCTGACAGGGGCTTCAGACACTGAAGCTTTCTTT
.	TRBV5-1	.	TRBJ1-1	CASSLESVQGGPAFF	TGCGCCAGCAGCTTGGAGTCGGTGCAGGGCGGACCTGCTTTCTTT
.	TRBV24-1	TRBD1	TRBJ2-6	CATSRGPSGANVLTF	TGTGCCACCAGCAGGGGGCCGTCAGGGGCCAACGTCCTGACTTTC
.	TRBV4-1	.	TRBJ2-4	CASSLGGLAKNIQYF	TGCGCCAGCAGCCTCGGGGGTCTAGCCAAAAACATTCAGTACTTC
once	TRBV2	TRBD1	TRBJ2-7	CASSFLGTVYEQYF	TGTGCCAGCAGCTTCTTGGGGACAGTATACGAGCAGTACTTC
.	TRBV4-1	TRBD1	TRBJ1-1	CASSQSGGTEAFF	TGCGCCAGCAGCCAGTCAGGGGGAACTGAAGCTTTCTTT
once	TRBV30	.	TRBJ1-1	CAWTRTGLGNTEAFF	TGTGCCTGGACCCGAACAGGGCTCGGAAACACTGAAGCTTTCTTT
.	TRBV10-2	TRBD1	TRBJ1-2	CASTGTVWGYGYTF	TGCGCCAGCACCGGGACAGTTTGGGGCTATGGCTACACCTTC
.	TRBV5-5	.	TRBJ2-7	CASSLISNEQYF	TGTGCCAGCAGCTTGATTAGTAACGAGCAGTACTTC
.	TRBV4-1	TRBD1	TRBJ2-7	CASSQAVGDRGGYEQYF	TGCGCCAGCAGCCAAGCAGTTGGTGACAGGGGGGGCTACGAGCAGTACTTC
.	TRBV5-6	TRBD1	TRBJ1-2	CASSFLTGGESGYTF	TGTGCCAGCAGCTTCCTGACAGGGGGCGAAAGCGGCTACACCTTC
.	TRBV18	.	TRBJ1-1	CASSPLGVLNTEAFF	TGTGCCAGCTCACCGCTCGGGGTCTTGAACACTGAAGCTTTCTTT
.	TRBV2	.	TRBJ1-2	CASSPRDLALYGYTF	TGTGCCAGCAGTCCCCGGGATCTGGCCCTTTACGGCTACACCTTC
many	TRBV5-4	TRBD2	TRBJ2-5	CASTDARGEETQYF	TGTGCCAGCACCGATGCACGGGGGGAAGAGACCCAGTACTTC
.	TRBV9	.	TRBJ1-5	CASSVAGSNQPQHF	TGTGCCAGCAGCGTAGCAGGGTCCAATCAGCCCCAGCATTTT
.	TRBV19	.	TRBJ2-6	CASRRHSDSGANVLTF	TGTGCCAGTAGGCGGCATTCAGACTCTGGGGCCAACGTCCTGACTTTC
.	TRBV19	.	TRBJ1-1	CASSTNGGGNTEAFF	TGTGCCAGTAGTACTAATGGGGGGGGGAACACTGAAGCTTTCTTT
.	TRBV4-1	.	TRBJ2-7	CASSQTPVGGLTYEQYF	TGCGCCAGCAGCCAAACCCCGGTCGGAGGGTTAACCTACGAGCAGTACTTC
.	TRBV18	.	TRBJ1-1	CASSRQGGDTEAFF	TGTGCCAGCTCGCGGCAAGGAGGGGACACTGAAGCTTTCTTT
.	TRBV5-1	.	TRBJ1-6	CASSLAARNSPLHF	TGCGCCAGCAGCTTGGCGGCGAGGAATTCACCCCTCCACTTT
.	TRBV6-1	.	TRBJ1-1	CASSEQGPRITEAFF	TGTGCCAGCAGTGAACAGGGCCCAAGAATCACTGAAGCTTTCTTT
.	TRBV25-1	TRBD2	TRBJ2-2	CASSVPSGGARTGELFF	TGTGCCAGCAGTGTCCCTAGCGGGGGGGCACGGACCGGGGAGCTGTTTTTT
.	TRBV11-2	TRBD1	TRBJ1-1	CASSVQGAVGTEAFF	TGTGCCAGCAGCGTCCAGGGGGCGGTAGGTACTGAAGCTTTCTTT
.	TRBV4-1	TRBD1	TRBJ2-1	CASSQGDRLMISYNEQFF	TGCGCCAGCAGCCAAGGGGACAGGCTAATGATCTCCTACAATGAGCAGTTCTTC
.	TRBV19	.	TRBJ1-1	CASSGLSGTEAFF	TGTGCCAGTAGTGGACTAAGTGGCACTGAAGCTTTCTTT
.	TRBV5-1	.	TRBJ2-2	CASSGSGAGAAGELFF	TGCGCCAGCAGCGGAAGCGGGGCAGGGGCGGCCGGGGAGCTGTTTTTT
.	TRBV6-5	.	TRBJ1-2	CASSYDTHYGYTF	TGTGCCAGCAGTTACGACACCCACTATGGCTACACCTTC
.	TRBV24-1	.	TRBJ2-5	CATSDSPKGGQETQYF	TGTGCCACCAGTGATTCCCCTAAAGGAGGGCAAGAGACCCAGTACTTC
.	TRBV5-8	TRBD1	TRBJ2-3	CASSLQGILTDTQYF	TGTGCCAGCAGCTTACAGGGGATTCTCACAGATACGCAGTATTTT
.	TRBV18	.	TRBJ2-1	CASSPLSRDSPYNEQFF	TGTGCCAGCTCACCACTGTCGCGGGACAGTCCCTACAATGAGCAGTTCTTC
.	TRBV2	TRBD1	TRBJ1-2	CASAGTGGGYTF	TGTGCCAGCGCCGGGACAGGAGGGGGCTACACCTTC
.	TRBV30	.	TRBJ1-2	CAWAPGRDYGYTF	TGTGCCTGGGCCCCCGGGAGGGATTATGGCTACACCTTC
.	TRBV4-1	.	TRBJ1-6	CASSRDWGNSPLHF	TGCGCCAGCAGCCGGGACTGGGGGAATTCACCCCTCCACTTT
.	TRBV6-1	TRBD1	TRBJ1-2	CASSEATGVPYGYTF	TGTGCCAGCAGTGAAGCTACAGGGGTCCCCTATGGCTACACCTTC
.	TRBV10-3	TRBD1	TRBJ1-2	CAISTPDLTTGAKGYTF	TGTGCCATCAGTACCCCGGACCTCACCACAGGGGCTAAAGGCTACACCTTC
.	TRBV25-1	TRBD1	TRBJ1-2	CASSPQSLRGTGSGGYTF	TGTGCCAGCAGCCCACAAAGCCTTCGAGGGACAGGCTCAGGTGGCTACACCTTC
.	TRBV7-2	TRBD2	TRBJ2-7	CASSPGLAGGPSAYEQYF	TGTGCCAGCAGCCCCGGACTAGCGGGGGGGCCCTCCGCCTACGAGCAGTACTTC
.	TRBV19	.	TRBJ1-5	CASSISGARNQPQHF	TGTGCCAGTAGTATATCAGGGGCACGCAATCAGCCCCAGCATTTT
few	TRBV12-3/TRBV12-4	.	TRBJ1-5	CASSPRPQPQHF	TGTGCCAGCAGTCCGAGGCCTCAGCCCCAGCATTTT
once	TRBV19	.	TRBJ1-2	CASTIRGMDYGYTF	TGTGCCAGTACGATTCGGGGAATGGACTATGGCTACACCTTC
.	TRBV19	TRBD1	TRBJ2-3	CATKQGVSTDTQYF	TGTGCCACTAAGCAGGGGGTCAGCACAGATACGCAGTATTTT
few	TRBV27	.	TRBJ2-1	CASSFDSPWDEQFF	TGTGCCAGCAGTTTTGACAGCCCCTGGGATGAGCAGTTCTTC
.	TRBV30	TRBD2	TRBJ2-7	CAWSEPAGGTYEQYF	TGTGCCTGGAGTGAACCAGCGGGGGGTACCTACGAGCAGTACTTC
.	TRBV24-1	TRBD1	TRBJ1-2	CATSDRQGYGYTF	TGTGCCACCAGTGACAGACAGGGATATGGCTACACCTTC
once	TRBV7-2	.	TRBJ1-2	CASSLARRDNGYTF	TGTGCCAGCAGCTTAGCGCGACGCGACAATGGCTACACCTTC
.	TRBV18	TRBD2	TRBJ2-7	CASSPRGTPYEQYF	TGTGCCAGCTCACCGCGGGGGACCCCCTACGAGCAGTACTTC
.	TRBV30	TRBD1	TRBJ1-2	CAWAYPGGSYGYTF	TGTGCCTGGGCATACCCAGGGGGCTCCTATGGCTACACCTTC
.	TRBV19	.	TRBJ2-7	CASSISMAGGSMGEQYF	TGTGCCAGTAGTATATCGATGGCTGGGGGCAGCATGGGCGAGCAGTACTTC
.	TRBV27	.	TRBJ1-2	CASSLSTGDGYTF	TGTGCCAGCAGTTTATCCACTGGAGATGGCTACACCTTC
.	TRBV3-1/TRBV3-2	.	TRBJ1-4	CASSQGFGGGAGEKLFF	TGTGCCAGCAGCCAAGGATTCGGGGGGGGCGCGGGTGAAAAACTGTTTTTT
.	TRBV28	.	TRBJ1-2	CASSPAGRGVGYTF	TGTGCCAGCAGCCCCGCAGGGCGGGGAGTTGGCTACACCTTC
once	TRBV11-3	TRBD1	TRBJ2-7	CASSNLGTGTGLSYEQYF	TGTGCCAGCAGCAACCTGGGGACCGGGACAGGGCTCTCCTACGAGCAGTACTTC
.	TRBV29-1	TRBD1	TRBJ1-3	CSVVDRVSGNTIYF	TGCAGCGTTGTGGACAGGGTTTCTGGAAACACCATATATTTT
.	TRBV3-1/TRBV3-2	.	TRBJ2-7	CASSQADSGQYF	TGTGCCAGCAGCCAAGCGGACTCGGGGCAGTACTTC
.	TRBV6-5	TRBD1	TRBJ1-1	CASSYALWTGNTEAFF	TGTGCCAGCAGTTACGCCCTCTGGACAGGGAACACTGAAGCTTTCTTT